Below are 15 T cell receptor beta chains sequenced from a single sample in a study of shared clonotypes between healthy human individuals (TCRdb year 2020). The library relied on the immunoSEQ multiplex PCR assay. TCRdb re-hosts the immuneACCESS table, in-frame sequences only. Its copies lack some clones; in the studies checked, an unresolved V gene accounts for under half of them, and the cause for the rest is not known. The sample contains about 1.5 million clones, roughly 96% of them found a single time. In total, the top ten clones hold 0.95% to 1.5% of the sample. Material: naive CD4+ T cells sorted from blood. Read against the paper, the sample's cell subset or site label means: CD45RA+ positively selected. All receptors derive from a young man in good health.

The chain is built from TRBV10-1 and TRBJ2-3, with 7 bases aligning to TRBD1. The trim removed 4 bases at V and 4 bases at J, leaving 11 bases unmatched. The CDR3 extends over 16 amino acids. Germline V gene lookup returns CDR1 WNHNN and CDR2 SYGVQD (reference sequence). CDR3 nucleotides: TGCGCCAGCAGTGGCCAATGGGGCAGGGGGTCAGATACGCAGTATTTT. Its translation is CASSGQWGRGSDTQYF.

The chain couples TRBV29-1 to TRBJ2-1; 14 nucleotides align to TRBD2. CDR3 length: 14 residues. Unmatched junction bases numbered 3, after V lost 3 bases and J lost 8 bases. Germline V lookup: CDR1 SQVTM, CDR2 ANQGSEA. CDR3 DNA: TGCAGCGTTGAGGGACTAGCGGGAGAAGATGAGCAGTTCTTC. Residues: CSVEGLAGEDEQFF.

The J gene is TRBJ2-7, the V gene TRBV5-4, with 9 bases matching TRBD2. The CDR3 runs 15 residues. The germline gives CDR1 SGHNT, CDR2 YYREEE (reference sequence). Unmatched junction bases numbered 7, after V lost 3 bases and J lost 3 bases. The CDR3, as DNA: TGTGCCAGCAGCTCCCCCGGGACTAGCTTCTACGAGCAGTACTTC. It yields the protein CASSSPGTSFYEQYF.

This rearrangement joins TRBV28 to TRBJ1-2, with D uncertain. CDR3 length: 10 amino acids. Germline V CDR1 and CDR2: MDHEN, SYDVKM. V was shortened by 10 bases and J by 3 bases, with 6 bases between the two germline ends. CDR3 residues: CATKDYGYTF. The DNA of the CDR3 is TGTGCCACCAAGGACTATGGCTACACCTTC.

The CDR3 nucleotides read TGTGCCAGCTCACCACCAGGGCCAGGACCATTACAAGAGACCCAGTACTTC. Its translation is CASSPPGPGPLQETQYF. The chain uses TRBV18 and TRBJ2-5; D unresolved. The germline V and J ends were trimmed by 0 bases and 2 bases, with 16 bases remaining between them. The CDR3 is made up of 17 amino acids. The germline gives CDR1 KGHSH, CDR2 LQKENI.

This clone showed up just once. The CDR3 coding sequence is TGTGCCAGCAGCCAAACTAGCGGGATTGGGGCCCAGTACTTC. The encoded protein is CASSQTSGIGAQYF. The chain combines TRBV14 with TRBJ2-5; 10 bases are a match to TRBD2. The CDR3 runs to 14 residues. The trim removed 2 bases at V and 9 bases at J, leaving 6 bases unmatched. Germline assignment: CDR1 SGHDN and CDR2 FVKESK.

The chain joins TRBV10-1 to TRBJ2-1; 11 bases match TRBD2. V lost 3 bases and J lost 8; bases outside the gene matches: 15. This CDR3 spans 18 amino acids. The germline gives CDR1 WNHNN, CDR2 SYGVQD (reference sequence). The CDR3 is CASSDPRGSGRAGDEQFF. The DNA of the CDR3 is TGCGCCAGCAGTGATCCTCGGGGTAGCGGGAGGGCCGGAGATGAGCAGTTCTTC.

V and J are TRBV6-1 and TRBJ1-5; 8 bases map to TRBD1. The germline CDR1 and CDR2 sequences are MNHNS and SASEGT. Trimming at V came to 3 bases and at J to 4 bases, leaving 8 bases not matched to a gene. The CDR3 runs to 16 residues. The CDR3 DNA sequence: TGTGCCAGCAGTGAGTCGGCAGGGGGCTTTAATCAGCCCCAGCATTTT. This codes for CASSESAGGFNQPQHF.

This chain joins TRBV28 and TRBJ1-4, with D unclear. Per germline, CDR1 MDHEN and CDR2 SYDVKM. With 7 bases removed from V and 0 bases from J, the gap between germline ends came to 6 bases. The CDR3 totals 13 residues. Here the CDR3 DNA reads TGTGCCAGCAATGCCCCAACTAATGAAAAACTGTTTTTT. Translating it yields CASNAPTNEKLFF.

The chain employs TRBV5-6 and TRBJ2-2; TRBD2 aligns across 8 bases. Per germline, CDR1 SGHDT and CDR2 YYEEEE. The CDR3 consists of 15 residues. V dropped 2 bases and J dropped 3; count of bases not matched to a gene: 3. The DNA of the CDR3 is TGTGCCAGCAGCTTAACCGGGAGGGACACCGGGGAGCTGTTTTTT. This translates into CASSLTGRDTGELFF.

The chain's CDR3 is CASSVADGPNTEAFF. The CDR3, as DNA: TGTGCCAGCAGCGTAGCTGACGGGCCGAACACTGAAGCTTTCTTT. The gene calls are TRBV9 and TRBJ1-1; D unclear. In germline, CDR1 is SGDLS, CDR2 YYNGEE. CDR3 size: 15 residues. The V gene lost 0 bases and the J gene lost 1 base, with 10 bases spanning the gap.

The rearrangement uses TRBV10-3 and TRBJ2-7, with D possibly TRBD1 on 8 matching bases. The DNA end favors TRBJ2-5, so the J call may be wrong. The CDR3 spans 15 residues. Germline-derived CDR1 and CDR2 are ENHRY and SYGVKD. The CDR3 DNA sequence: TGTGCCATCAGTGAGTCCGGACAGGGAGGGGAGACCCAGTACTTC. Translation: CAISESGQGGETQYF.

V and J are TRBV7-9 and TRBJ1-1; no definite D call. From germline, CDR1 is SEHNR and CDR2 FQNEAQ (reference sequence). The CDR3 totals 14 residues. The ends were cut back, 1 base at V and 4 bases at J, with 10 bases in the middle. The CDR3 DNA follows: TGTGCCAGCAGCTTAGAGACCGGCAGCACTGAAGCTTTCTTT. This translates into CASSLETGSTEAFF.

The chain joins TRBV4-3 to TRBJ2-4; a weak D match, TRBD1 (5 bases). The V end lost 0 bases, the J end lost 8 bases, and 11 bases lay between the germline ends. The germline gives CDR1 LGHNA, CDR2 YSLEER. The CDR3 length is 14 residues. For the CDR3, the DNA is TGCGCCAGCAGCCAAGACAGGGTTCTGGACATTCAGTACTTC. This sequence encodes CASSQDRVLDIQYF.

The rearrangement uses TRBV6-5 and TRBJ2-5; unclear D gene. The germline CDR1 and CDR2 sequences are MNHEY and SVGAGI. This CDR3 spans 11 amino acids. The V and J ends lost 5 bases and 5 bases respectively, with 6 bases between them. In DNA, the CDR3 is TGTGCCAGCAGTGGCCGGGAGACCCAGTACTTC. The encoded protein is CASSGRETQYF.